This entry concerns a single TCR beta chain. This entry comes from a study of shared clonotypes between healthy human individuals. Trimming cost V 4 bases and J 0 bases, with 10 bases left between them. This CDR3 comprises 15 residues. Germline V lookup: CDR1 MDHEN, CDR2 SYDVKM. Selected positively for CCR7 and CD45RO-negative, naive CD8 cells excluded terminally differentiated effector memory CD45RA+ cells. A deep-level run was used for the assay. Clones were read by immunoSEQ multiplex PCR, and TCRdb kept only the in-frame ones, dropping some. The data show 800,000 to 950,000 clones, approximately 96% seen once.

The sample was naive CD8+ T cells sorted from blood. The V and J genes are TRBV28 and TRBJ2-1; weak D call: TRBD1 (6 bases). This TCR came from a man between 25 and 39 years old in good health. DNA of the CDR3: TGTGCCAGCAGTTCACAGGACAGCTCCTACAATGAGCAGTTCTTC. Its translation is CASSSQDSSYNEQFF.